Shown below are 8 T cell receptor beta chains from a single sample sequenced in a study of high-grade serous ovarian cancer treatment subgroups. Method: immunoSEQ multiplex PCR; TCRdb's copy keeps in-frame clones and lacks some. The data hold some 15,000 clones, with about 90% observed a single time. Tumor tissue was taken before any definitive surgery or chemotherapy was given. Sequenced input: tumor tissue. The receptors here all came from a human donor with high-grade serous ovarian cancer.

The chain uses TRBV9 and TRBJ2-2, with 8 bases fitting TRBD2. The CDR3 runs 13 residues. From germline, CDR1 is SGDLS and CDR2 YYNGEE. The ends lost 4 bases at V and 8 bases at J; junction bases unmatched: 4. CDR3 DNA sequence: TGTGCCAGCAGCCGGGGGGGTATGGGGGAGCTGTTTTTT. Translated: CASSRGGMGELFF.

The chain links TRBV4-3 to TRBJ2-5, with 12 bases lining up with TRBD2. V gave up 3 bases and J gave up 2 bases; unmatched junction bases: 13. Germline V gene sequence: CDR1 LGHNA, CDR2 YSLEER. The CDR3 has 19 residues. The CDR3: CASSQGTSGPTHPQETQYF. The DNA for the CDR3 is TGCGCCAGCAGCCAGGGGACTAGCGGGCCCACGCATCCACAAGAGACCCAGTACTTC.

The chain employs TRBV5-1 and TRBJ1-5, with D uncertain. Deletions cut 1 base from V and 7 bases from J, with 15 bases between. The CDR3 has 15 residues. CDR1 is SGHRS and CDR2 is YFSETQ in the germline V gene. Here the CDR3 reads CASSLSGSSGQPQHF. Here the CDR3 DNA reads TGCGCCAGCAGCTTGAGTGGCAGTTCTGGGCAGCCCCAGCATTTT. The full variable domain, rest sourced from reference TRBV5-1 and TRBJ1-5, is KAGVTQTPRYLIKTRGQQVTLSCSPISGHRSVSWYQQTPGQGLQFLFEYFSETQRNKGNFPGRFSGRQFSNSRSEMNVSTLELGDSALYLCASSLSGSSGQPQHFGDGTRLSIL.

The rearrangement uses TRBV9 and TRBJ1-5, with no clear D. Per germline, CDR1 SGDLS and CDR2 YYNGEE. The CDR3 contains 19 residues. V was cut by 0 bases and J by 3 bases, with 22 bases left in between. In nucleotides, the CDR3 is TGTGCCAGCAGCGTAGCTCTCAGCCGGACGCCCCCCGACAATCAGCCCCAGCATTTT. Translation: CASSVALSRTPPDNQPQHF.

This chain's CDR3 is CASSQDLGRPATDTQYF. The DNA for the CDR3 is TGCGCCAGCAGCCAAGATTTGGGTCGCCCAGCCACAGATACGCAGTATTTT. The chain has TRBV4-3 and TRBJ2-3; no clear D. Germline assignment: CDR1 LGHNA and CDR2 YSLEER. This CDR3 is 17 amino acids long. V lost 0 bases and J lost 2, with 15 bases in between.

The chain combines TRBV20-1 with TRBJ2-3, with unresolved D. Germline CDR1 and CDR2: DFQATT and SNEGSKA (reference sequence). V was pared by 1 base and J by 8 bases, with 7 bases between. The length of the CDR3 is 11 residues. The CDR3 sequence: CSARGRFTQYF. CDR3 coding DNA: TGCAGTGCTAGAGGCCGGTTTACGCAGTATTTT.

The chain uses TRBV7-2 and TRBJ2-5; TRBD2 matches at 8 bases. The last part of the DNA fits TRBJ2-7 better; the J call may be wrong. This CDR3 comprises 14 residues. CDR1 is SGHTA and CDR2 is FQGNSA in the germline V gene. This CDR3 is CASSQTLAAYEQYF. CDR3 DNA sequence: TGTGCCAGCAGCCAGACACTAGCGGCTTACGAGCAGTACTTC.

The V call is TRBV19, the J call TRBJ2-3, with D unresolved. The CDR3 covers 14 residues. Germline V gene sequence: CDR1 LNHDA, CDR2 SQIVND (reference sequence). Between the trimmed V and J ends, which lost 1 base and 4 bases, there was a span of 9 bases. The CDR3 nucleotides read TGTGCCAGTAGTATAGGGCTATCTGCAGATACGCAGTATTTT. This encodes CASSIGLSADTQYF.